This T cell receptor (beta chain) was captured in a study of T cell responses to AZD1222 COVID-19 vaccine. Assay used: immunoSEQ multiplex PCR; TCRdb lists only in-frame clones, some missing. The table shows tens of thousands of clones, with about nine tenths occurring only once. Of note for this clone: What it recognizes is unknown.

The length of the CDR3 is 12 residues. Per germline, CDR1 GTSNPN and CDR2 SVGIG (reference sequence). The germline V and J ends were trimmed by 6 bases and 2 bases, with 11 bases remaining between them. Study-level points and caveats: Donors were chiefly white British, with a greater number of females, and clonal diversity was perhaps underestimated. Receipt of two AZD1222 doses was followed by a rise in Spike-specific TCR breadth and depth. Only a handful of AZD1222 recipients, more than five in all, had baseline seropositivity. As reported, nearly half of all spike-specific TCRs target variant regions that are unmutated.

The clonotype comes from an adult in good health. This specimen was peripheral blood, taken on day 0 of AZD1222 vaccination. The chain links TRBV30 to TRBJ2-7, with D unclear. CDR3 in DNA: TGTGCCTGTCGTCTCGACCCCTACGAGCAGTACTTC. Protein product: CACRLDPYEQYF.